This TCR beta chain was profiled in a study of glioma-infiltrating T cells. As for the study in general: Glioblastomas were WHO grade IV, sampled at first diagnosis; low-grade were grade II. About a million peripheral T cells were targeted at about 4- to 10-fold coverage. Study findings and constraints: Shared blood CDR3 signature motifs marked patients with low tissue-blood divergence.

On this clonotype itself: What it binds is not known.

Germline-derived CDR1 and CDR2 are SGHTA and FQGNSA. CDR3 length: 15 amino acids. Trimming shortened V by 4 bases and J by 2 bases, and 14 bases separated the two germline ends. TCR alpha and beta CDR3 regions were amplified from RNA using iRepertoire nested multiplex PCR. In TCRdb, the multiplex PCR reads were re-called with MiXCR into one record per CDR3 protein. The data hold about 410,000 distinct CDR3 sequences, with 41% observed a single time. Input material: glioma tissue, nonneoplastic brain tissue, or PBMCs (not recorded which). This receptor was taken from a human donor with low-grade glioma or glioblastoma, undergoing nonglioma brain surgery, or in good health (not recorded which). The gene calls are TRBV7-2 and TRBJ1-1; D gene unclear. The CDR3 sequence is CASSSTRSRNTEAFF. The CDR3 DNA follows: TGTGCCAGCAGCTCAACAAGGTCGAGAAACACTGAAGCTTTCTTT.